The 28 T cell receptor beta chains given below trace back to one sample, sequenced in a study of sequential checkpoint blockade in melanoma. Treatment meaning: randomized to nivolumab then ipilimumab (arm A) or the reverse (arm B). Using immunoSEQ multiplex PCR, the repertoire was profiled, and TCRdb retains in-frame clones only, with some absent. The sample records about 15,000 clones, less than 75% being singletons. The sequencing used CD8+ T cells sorted from blood (inferred from file names), collected from a patient given nivolumab and ipilimumab in sequence. Every receptor here comes from a human donor with melanoma.

This clone counts as medium-sized. This sequence joins TRBV6-4 and TRBJ2-1; D unclear. The CDR3 loop spans 10 amino acids. V dropped 4 bases and J dropped 7 bases, with 2 bases sitting between them. Germline V gene data show CDR1 as MRHNA and CDR2 as SNTAGT. The CDR3: CASSVNEQFF. Here the CDR3 DNA reads TGTGCCAGCAGTGTAAATGAGCAGTTCTTC.

Relative to its sample, this clone is medium-sized. The rearrangement links TRBV4-3 to TRBJ2-1; TRBD1 agrees at 8 bases. Germline CDR1 is LGHNA and CDR2 is YSLEER. V lost 1 base to trimming and J lost 6 bases; unmatched junction nucleotides: 2. There are 14 residues in the CDR3. The CDR3, as DNA: TGCGCCAGCAGCCAAGGACAGGGGCTCAATGAGCAGTTCTTC. Translated, it gives CASSQGQGLNEQFF.

This clone was counted once. V gene TRBV19 combines with J gene TRBJ2-1, with a weak D call TRBD1 (5 bases). V was cut by 5 bases and J by 7 bases, with 12 bases left in between. The CDR3 runs 13 residues. CDR1 and CDR2 (germline): LNHDA, SQIVND (reference sequence). The DNA of the CDR3 is TGTGCCAGTAGTGAGACAGAGCGTAATGAGCAGTTCTTC. Its protein product is CASSETERNEQFF.

This sequence joins TRBV21-1 and TRBJ2-1; the DNA was not used to check the table's D call, TRBD2. TRBV21-1 is assigned pseudogene status. CDR3 size: 14 residues. The CDR3 is CASVRSGEYNEQFF. CDR3 DNA sequence: TGTGCCAGCGTTCGGAGCGGAGAATACAATGAGCAGTTCTTC.

The J gene is TRBJ1-1, the V gene TRBV10-3; the D is unclear. Germline loops: CDR1 ENHRY, CDR2 SYGVKD. V lost 2 bases and J lost 1, with 8 bases in between. The CDR3 covers 14 residues. The CDR3 DNA follows: TGTGCCATCAGTGAGGTCCACAGGAACACTGAAGCTTTCTTT. It translates to CAISEVHRNTEAFF.

The chain is built from TRBV19 and TRBJ2-3; D gene uncertain. Germline V gene lookup returns CDR1 LNHDA and CDR2 SQIVND (reference sequence). Trimming took 3 bases from V and 0 from J, leaving 7 bases between them. The CDR3 runs to 14 residues. The CDR3 sequence is CASSIFGSTDTQYF. In DNA form, the CDR3 reads TGTGCCAGTAGTATTTTCGGGAGCACAGATACGCAGTATTTT. Variable domain in full (rest from reference TRBV19 and TRBJ2-3): DGGITQSPKYLFRKEGQNVTLSCEQNLNHDAMYWYRQDPGQGLRLIYYSQIVNDFQKGDIAEGYSVSREKKESFPLTVTSAQKNPTAFYLCASSIFGSTDTQYFGPGTRLTVL.

This clone was counted between two and nine times. J is TRBJ2-5 and V is TRBV7-9; unclear D gene. The V end was cut by 5 bases, the J end by 5 bases, with 12 bases between. The germline gives CDR1 SEHNR, CDR2 FQNEAQ (reference sequence). The CDR3 totals 13 residues. The CDR3: CASSPRHTETQYF. The CDR3 nucleotides read TGTGCCAGCAGCCCCCGACATACCGAGACCCAGTACTTC.

This clone was observed a few times. This chain links TRBV4-1 with TRBJ1-6, with D unclear. The CDR3 spans 16 residues. Trimming took 0 bases from V and 10 from J, leaving 16 bases between them. CDR1 and CDR2 (germline): MGHRA, YSYEKL. For the CDR3, the DNA is TGCGCCAGCAGCCAAGATACGGCAGGAGGTAGCTCACCCCTCCACTTT. Its translation is CASSQDTAGGSSPLHF.

The chain recombines TRBV9 with TRBJ2-7, with D tentatively TRBD1 (6 bases). This CDR3 comprises 14 residues. V lost 4 bases and J lost 3, with 14 bases in between. Per germline, CDR1 SGDLS and CDR2 YYNGEE. In DNA form, the CDR3 reads TGTGCCAGCAGCACCCGAGGACAGAACTACGAGCAGTACTTC. Protein sequence: CASSTRGQNYEQYF.

The chain uses TRBV30 and TRBJ2-3; 10 bases match TRBD2. The CDR3 loop spans 21 amino acids. V lost 1 base, J lost 1 base, and 20 bases stayed unmatched. Germline CDR1 GTSNPN, CDR2 SVGIG (reference sequence). The CDR3 bases are TGTGCCTGGAGTGACCCCCTAGCGGGAGCGGGGGGGATGTGGGGCACAGATACGCAGTATTTT. Translated, it gives CAWSDPLAGAGGMWGTDTQYF.

The V and J genes are TRBV5-6 and TRBJ1-3, with no clear D. Trimming took 0 bases from V and 0 from J, leaving 10 bases between them. CDR1 and CDR2 from the germline V gene are SGHDT and YYEEEE. This CDR3 has 16 amino acids. The CDR3 spells CASSLEAGRSGNTIYF. The CDR3 DNA reads TGTGCCAGCAGCTTGGAGGCAGGCCGCTCTGGAAACACCATATATTTT. Full variable domain (missing parts from reference TRBV5-6 and TRBJ1-3): DAGVTQSPTHLIKTRGQQVTLRCSPKSGHDTVSWYQQALGQGPQFIFQYYEEEERQRGNFPDRFSGHQFPNYSSELNVNALLLGDSALYLCASSLEAGRSGNTIYFGEGSWLTVV.

J is TRBJ1-4 and V is TRBV27; D perhaps matches TRBD1 (6 bases). The CDR3 totals 14 residues. Trimming stripped 5 bases from V and 4 bases from J, with 11 bases between. Germline values: CDR1 MNHEY, CDR2 SMNVEV (reference sequence). DNA of the CDR3: TGTGCCAGCAGTCCCTGGACAGATAATGAAAAACTGTTTTTT. This codes for CASSPWTDNEKLFF.

The gene calls are TRBV7-6 and TRBJ2-3; weak D call: TRBD1 (6 bases). The germline CDR1 and CDR2 sequences are SGHVS and FNYEAQ. V was trimmed by 2 bases and J by 0 bases, leaving 9 bases between them. The CDR3 totals 15 residues. CDR3: CASSLLQGSTDTQYF. In nucleotides, the CDR3 is TGTGCCAGCAGCTTACTCCAGGGGAGCACAGATACGCAGTATTTT.

This clone is classed as medium-sized (0.01 to 0.1%). This sequence joins TRBV5-4 and TRBJ1-1; 7 bases map to TRBD1. The ends lost 0 bases at V and 0 bases at J; junction bases unmatched: 8. The CDR3 length is 17 residues. The germline V gene has CDR1 SGHNT and CDR2 YYREEE (reference sequence). The DNA for the CDR3 is TGTGCCAGCAGCTTGGGCTCGGCAGGGGGACTGAACACTGAAGCTTTCTTT. Amino acid sequence: CASSLGSAGGLNTEAFF.

The J gene is TRBJ2-7, the V gene TRBV6-1, with 7 bases lining up with TRBD2. Germline CDR1 reads MNHNS; CDR2 reads SASEGT. Unmatched junction bases numbered 9, after V lost 4 bases and J lost 0 bases. The CDR3 totals 16 residues. CDR3 sequence: CASSAPTSASSYEQYF. CDR3 in DNA: TGTGCCAGCAGTGCCCCCACTAGCGCTAGCTCCTACGAGCAGTACTTC.

CDR3: CASSFSEYEQYF. CDR3 coding DNA: TGTGCCAGCAGTTTCAGCGAGTACGAGCAGTACTTC. The genes are TRBV6-6 and TRBJ2-7; the D is unclear. Germline CDR1 is MNHNY and CDR2 is SVGAGI (reference sequence). CDR3 length: 12 residues. Trimming shortened V by 4 bases and J by 4 bases, and 8 bases separated the two germline ends.

This clone was detected only a few times. V is TRBV4-3 and J is TRBJ2-3; TRBD1 matches 7 bases. Germline-derived CDR1 and CDR2 are LGHNA and YSLEER. The trim removed 1 base at V and 1 base at J, leaving 5 bases unmatched. The CDR3 is 16 residues long. CDR3 loop: CASSQATGPRTDTQYF. CDR3 DNA sequence: TGCGCCAGCAGCCAAGCGACAGGGCCTCGCACAGATACGCAGTATTTT.

Only a few counts were recorded for this clone. The chain carries TRBV19 and TRBJ2-2, with 12 nucleotides matching TRBD2. V lost 7 bases, J lost 3 bases, and 6 bases stayed unmatched. Germline V gives CDR1 LNHDA, CDR2 SQIVND (reference sequence). The CDR3 contains 16 residues. This chain's CDR3 is CASTPTSGSDTGELFF. The CDR3 DNA reads as TGTGCCAGTACCCCGACTAGCGGGAGCGACACCGGGGAGCTGTTTTTT. Using reference TRBV19 and TRBJ2-2 for the parts outside the CDR3, the full variable domain is DGGITQSPKYLFRKEGQNVTLSCEQNLNHDAMYWYRQDPGQGLRLIYYSQIVNDFQKGDIAEGYSVSREKKESFPLTVTSAQKNPTAFYLCASTPTSGSDTGELFFGEGSRLTVL.

The V and J genes are TRBV6-4 and TRBJ2-5, with a weak D call TRBD2 (5 bases). Trimming took 5 bases from V and 6 from J, leaving 19 bases between them. Germline V gives CDR1 MRHNA, CDR2 SNTAGT. The CDR3 is 15 residues long. The CDR3 sequence: CASSPVQSPGKTQYF. The CDR3 region has the DNA TGTGCCAGCAGTCCCGTTCAGTCACCCGGGAAGACCCAGTACTTC.

The chain combines TRBV4-1 with TRBJ1-1; maybe TRBD1 (6 bases). V dropped 4 bases and J dropped 4 bases, with 13 bases sitting between them. Germline V gene sequence: CDR1 MGHRA, CDR2 YSYEKL. The CDR3 contains 14 residues. The CDR3 loop is CASSRNREGTEAFF. The CDR3 DNA reads TGCGCCAGCAGCCGCAACAGGGAAGGCACTGAAGCTTTCTTT.

The chain recombines TRBV28 with TRBJ2-7, with D unresolved. From germline, CDR1 is MDHEN and CDR2 SYDVKM. The CDR3 covers 13 residues. Trimming cost V 6 bases and J 6 bases, with 15 bases left between them. The CDR3 protein is CASSPILGSEQYF. In DNA form, the CDR3 reads TGTGCCAGCAGCCCTATCCTAGGCTCCGAGCAGTACTTC.

V is TRBV7-9 and J is TRBJ1-5; 8 bases match TRBD1. V trimming: 5 bases; J trimming: 4 bases; junction bases outside the gene matches: 16. Per germline, CDR1 SEHNR and CDR2 FQNEAQ (reference sequence). The CDR3 covers 18 residues. The CDR3 DNA reads TGTGCCAGCAGCCCGGGCCGTTCGACAGGGGTAGGGAATCAGCCCCAGCATTTT. Protein: CASSPGRSTGVGNQPQHF.

Only a few counts were recorded for this clone. This rearrangement joins TRBV4-3 to TRBJ2-7; 7 bases map to TRBD1. In germline, CDR1 is LGHNA, CDR2 YSLEER. The CDR3 loop spans 16 amino acids. V was clipped by 0 bases and J by 5 bases; unmatched bases: 10. As DNA, the CDR3 is TGCGCCAGCAGCCAAGAAGGGATACAGGGGAGAAACGAGCAGTACTTC. Amino acids: CASSQEGIQGRNEQYF.

V is TRBV4-3 and J is TRBJ1-1, with TRBD1 as a possible D gene (5 bases). The CDR3 is 15 residues long. Trimming removed 1 base at V and 3 bases at J, with 12 bases between. Germline V gene lookup returns CDR1 LGHNA and CDR2 YSLEER. The CDR3 spells CASSQAGFGDTEAFF. The CDR3 nucleotides are TGCGCCAGCAGCCAAGCAGGGTTTGGAGACACTGAAGCTTTCTTT.

This clone has a handful of counts. The rearrangement joins TRBV9 to TRBJ2-7, with a tentative D call TRBD2 (5 bases). The CDR3 runs 14 residues. Trimming cost V 3 bases and J 2 bases, with 12 bases left between them. CDR1 SGDLS and CDR2 YYNGEE come from the germline V gene. The DNA of the CDR3 is TGTGCCAGCAGCGCGAGCGGAGCGGCCTACGAGCAGTACTTC. Its protein product is CASSASGAAYEQYF. The full variable domain, in which reference TRBV9 and TRBJ2-7 provide the parts outside the CDR3, is DSGVTQTPKHLITATGQRVTLRCSPRSGDLSVYWYQQSLDQGLQFLIQYYNGEERAKGNILERFSAQQFPDLHSELNLSSLELGDSALYFCASSASGAAYEQYFGPGTRLTVT.

This clone came up a few times. The rearrangement joins TRBV2 to TRBJ2-7, with unresolved D. V lost 6 bases, J lost 3 bases, and 9 bases lay in between. Germline CDR1 is SNHLY and CDR2 is FYNNEI. The CDR3 is 12 amino acids. CDR3 in amino acids: CASREYGYEQYF. Here the CDR3 DNA reads TGTGCCAGCAGGGAATACGGCTACGAGCAGTACTTC. The variable domain in full, completed from reference TRBV2 and TRBJ2-7, reads EPEVTQTPSHQVTQMGQEVILRCVPISNHLYFYWYRQILGQKVEFLVSFYNNEISEKSEIFDDQFSVERPDGSNFTLKIRSTKLEDSAMYFCASREYGYEQYFGPGTRLTVT.

This clone was counted only a few times. The chain carries TRBV4-3 and TRBJ2-7, with 7 bases matching TRBD1. CDR3 size: 13 residues. The germline CDR1 and CDR2 sequences are LGHNA and YSLEER. V was clipped by 5 bases and J by 3 bases; unmatched bases: 4. The CDR3 region is CASSTWTGYEQYF. The DNA for the CDR3 is TGCGCCAGCAGCACTTGGACAGGCTACGAGCAGTACTTC.

This sequence joins TRBV7-6 and TRBJ1-5; 7 bases line up with TRBD1. The germline CDR1 and CDR2 sequences are SGHVS and FNYEAQ. This CDR3 has 17 residues. V lost 3 bases to trimming and J lost 0 bases; unmatched junction nucleotides: 8. The CDR3, as DNA: TGTGCCAGCAGCTTGAGACAGGGAAGCTATAGCAATCAGCCCCAGCATTTT. This translates into CASSLRQGSYSNQPQHF.